What follows is one TCR beta chain and its context. This entry is derived from a study of OX40 agonist ivuxolimab in advanced cancers. Across the study: Participants, 65% to 85% male, averaged roughly 60 years of age, ranging from roughly 23 to 80.

Sequencing used immunoSEQ multiplex PCR; TCRdb keeps in-frame clones, though not all of them. The sample has some 90,000 clones; around 87% are singletons. This TCR was sampled from an adult with an advanced solid tumor such as melanoma, head and neck, liver or kidney cancer. Material: CD4+ or CD8+ T cells sorted from blood, obtained in a trial of the OX40 agonist ivuxolimab.

This CDR3 is CASSVDGSGVRETQYF. The DNA of the CDR3 is TGTGCCAGCAGCGTAGACGGGTCAGGGGTTAGGGAGACCCAGTACTTC. This rearrangement joins TRBV9 to TRBJ2-5; D may be TRBD1 (6 bases). The CDR3 totals 16 residues. Looked up from germline, CDR1 is SGDLS and CDR2 is YYNGEE. The V gene lost 0 bases and the J gene lost 5 bases, with 17 bases spanning the gap.